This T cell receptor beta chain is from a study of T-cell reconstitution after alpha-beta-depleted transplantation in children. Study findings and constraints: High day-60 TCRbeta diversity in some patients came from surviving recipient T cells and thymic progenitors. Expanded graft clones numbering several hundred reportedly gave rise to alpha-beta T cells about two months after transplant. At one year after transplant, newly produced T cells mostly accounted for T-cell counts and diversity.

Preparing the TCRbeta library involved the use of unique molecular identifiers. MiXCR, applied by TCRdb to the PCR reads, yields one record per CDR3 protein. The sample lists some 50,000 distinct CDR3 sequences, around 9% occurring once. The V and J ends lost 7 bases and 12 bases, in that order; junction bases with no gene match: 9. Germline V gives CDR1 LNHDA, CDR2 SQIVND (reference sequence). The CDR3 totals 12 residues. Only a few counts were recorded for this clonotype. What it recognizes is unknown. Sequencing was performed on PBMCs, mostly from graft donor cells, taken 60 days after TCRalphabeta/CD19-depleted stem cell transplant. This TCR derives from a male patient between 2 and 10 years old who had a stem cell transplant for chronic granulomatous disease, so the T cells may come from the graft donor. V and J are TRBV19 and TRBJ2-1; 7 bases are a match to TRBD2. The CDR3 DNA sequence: TGTGCCAGTAAGTTCACTTCGGGAGGGCAGTTCTTC. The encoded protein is CASKFTSGGQFF.